This T cell receptor (beta chain) comes out of a study of cytomegalovirus exposure and HLA in healthy donors. Study conclusions and caveats: Solely CMV serostatus was available to characterize immune exposure.

In the PCR, 60 Vbeta and 13 Jbeta primers were used. Original analysis: In a later analysis, of about 80 million unique beta chains, 9 million to 11 million appeared in at least two donors. Here immunoSEQ multiplex PCR was the method, and the copy in TCRdb shows in-frame clones only, minus some. Clone size and V and J calls were adopted from that table, with D and trimming inferred from the DNA. In total, the table holds around 200,000 clones. This CDR3 has 15 amino acids. Germline CDR1 reads KGHSH; CDR2 reads LQKENI. V was pared by 1 base and J by 0 bases, with 6 bases between. Concerning this clone: Its specificity is unknown.

The clonotype was recovered from a woman aged 25 to 39 in good health and CMV-seropositive. Sequencing input: PBMCs. This sequence joins TRBV18 and TRBJ1-4; D call uncertain. CDR3 DNA: TGTGCCAGCTCACCACGACGGGCAACTAATGAAAAACTGTTTTTT. Translated: CASSPRRATNEKLFF.